These 18 T cell receptor beta chains share one sample of origin, sequenced in a study of blood T cells in healthy people across ages. Using a J-beta primer mix together with a sample-barcoded 5' primer, a second PCR was run for roughly 6 to 12 cycles. TCRdb reanalysed the 5' RACE reads using MiXCR and keeps one entry per CDR3 protein. Of around 1,500,000 distinct CDR3 sequences listed, 35% to 45% are singletons. Source material: blood. These receptors were taken from a woman aged 18-30 years in good health.

This clonotype came up a few times. The rearrangement joins TRBV6-2 or TRBV6-3 to TRBJ2-7; 9 nucleotides align to TRBD2. The CDR3 consists of 15 residues. V shed 7 bases, J shed 3 bases, and the junction held 10 bases outside the gene matches. Germline-derived CDR1 and CDR2 are MNHEY and SVGEGT. The CDR3 region is CASIKDGTSLYEQYF. The CDR3 nucleotides are TGTGCCAGCATCAAAGACGGGACTAGCCTCTACGAGCAGTACTTC.

This clonotype was picked up a small number of times. This chain joins TRBV20-1 and TRBJ2-1; the D is unclear. This CDR3 region has 11 residues. CDR1 DFQATT and CDR2 SNEGSKA come from the germline V gene (reference sequence). Deletions cut 7 bases from V and 5 bases from J, with 9 bases between. CDR3 loop: CSVLGHNEQFF. As DNA, the CDR3 is TGCAGTGTTTTGGGCCACAATGAGCAGTTCTTC.

The chain employs TRBV5-5 and TRBJ2-5; 11 nucleotides line up with TRBD2. V trimming: 6 bases; J trimming: 11 bases; junction bases outside the gene matches: 15. Germline CDR1 and CDR2: SGHKS and YYEKEE (reference sequence). The CDR3 has 15 residues. In DNA form, the CDR3 reads TGTGCCAGCACCCGTGGGTTAGCGGGGGGGAATGAGCAGTACTTC. The encoded protein is CASTRGLAGGNEQYF.

The gene calls are TRBV7-9 and TRBJ2-5; weak D call: TRBD2 (5 bases). V was shortened by 8 bases and J by 2 bases, with 12 bases between the two germline ends. Germline loops: CDR1 SEHNR, CDR2 FQNEAQ (reference sequence). The CDR3 is made up of 13 amino acids. In DNA form, the CDR3 reads TGTGCCAGCGTATCGGGATCTCAAGAGACCCAGTACTTC. Residues: CASVSGSQETQYF.

The V gene is TRBV7-9, the J gene TRBJ1-2; D might be TRBD1 (6 bases). The CDR3 has 14 amino acids. Trimming left V 5 bases short and J 2 bases short, with 12 bases between. In germline, CDR1 is SEHNR, CDR2 FQNEAQ (reference sequence). CDR3 in DNA: TGTGCCAGCAGCGGCCAGGGGCAAAACTATGGCTACACCTTC. It codes for CASSGQGQNYGYTF. The full variable domain, rest sourced from reference TRBV7-9 and TRBJ1-2, is DTGVSQNPRHKITKRGQNVTFRCDPISEHNRLYWYRQTLGQGPEFLTYFQNEAQLEKSRLLSDRFSAERPKGSFSTLEIQRTEQGDSAMYLCASSGQGQNYGYTFGSGTRLTVV.

The J gene is TRBJ2-5, the V gene TRBV29-1; D is possibly TRBD1 (5 bases). The ends were cut back, 5 bases at V and 5 bases at J, with 9 bases in the middle. The CDR3 is 11 residues long. Per germline, CDR1 SQVTM and CDR2 ANQGSEA. The CDR3 nucleotides read TGCAGCGTTCAGGGATCTGAGACCCAGTACTTC. It yields the protein CSVQGSETQYF. Drawing the rest from reference TRBV29-1 and TRBJ2-5, the complete variable domain is SAVISQKPSRDICQRGTSLTIQCQVDSQVTMMFWYRQQPGQSLTLIATANQGSEATYESGFVIDKFPISRPNLTFSTLTVSNMSPEDSSIYLCSVQGSETQYFGPGTRLLVL.

The V call is TRBV3-1, the J call TRBJ2-4, with D possibly being TRBD1 or TRBD2 (7 bases each). Germline-derived CDR1 and CDR2 are LGHDT and YNNKEL (reference sequence). V lost 4 bases and J 5 bases, leaving 18 bases between the germline ends. This CDR3 spans 16 amino acids. CDR3 coding DNA: TGTGCCAGCAGCCTCAGGGGGGCGGGGGTCGAAAACATTCAGTACTTC. This codes for CASSLRGAGVENIQYF.

This clonotype was seen a single time. A junction boundary mismatches the germline segment, possibly from a read error. In DNA, the CDR3 is TGTGCCACCAGCAGCTCCAGGGGGCTTGCTGACGCTTTCTTT. Translating gives CATSSSRGLADAFF. This chain links TRBV15 with TRBJ1-1, with 8 positions matching TRBD1. There are 14 residues in the CDR3. The germline gives CDR1 LNHNV, CDR2 YYDKDF (reference sequence).

The rearrangement joins TRBV2 to TRBJ1-1; D perhaps matches TRBD1 (6 bases). V was cut by 9 bases and J by 5 bases, with 19 bases left in between. The CDR3 runs 14 residues. Germline CDR1 reads SNHLY; CDR2 reads FYNNEI. CDR3 DNA sequence: TGTGCCAGTCTGGCTCAGGGGATCCCGACTGAAGCTTTCTTT. Residues: CASLAQGIPTEAFF.

The chain links TRBV11-2 to TRBJ2-5, with 7 bases matching TRBD2. From germline, CDR1 is SGHAT and CDR2 FQNNGV. This CDR3 comprises 18 residues. The ends lost 2 bases at V and 3 bases at J; junction bases unmatched: 15. CDR3: CASSLLFIGLVGEETQYF. The CDR3 bases are TGTGCCAGCAGCTTATTGTTTATAGGACTAGTGGGAGAAGAGACCCAGTACTTC.

A few counts support this clonotype. This sequence joins TRBV12-3 or TRBV12-4 and TRBJ1-3; D is unclear. CDR3 length: 12 amino acids. V was trimmed by 5 bases and J by 2 bases, leaving 4 bases between them. The chain's CDR3 is CASSKPGNTIYF. CDR3 DNA sequence: TGTGCCAGCAGTAAGCCTGGAAACACCATATATTTT.

V is TRBV20-1 and J is TRBJ2-1, with 10 bases aligning to TRBD2. The CDR3 loop spans 13 amino acids. Germline values: CDR1 DFQATT, CDR2 SNEGSKA (reference sequence). V was pared by 7 bases and J by 4 bases, with 4 bases of the junction left unmatched. Here the CDR3 DNA reads TGCAGTGTAGCACTAGCGGGGTACAATGAGCAGTTCTTC. This codes for CSVALAGYNEQFF.

The chain recombines TRBV2 with TRBJ2-6; 9 nucleotides align to TRBD1. Germline V gives CDR1 SNHLY, CDR2 FYNNEI. This CDR3 contains 18 residues. Unmatched junction bases numbered 11, after V lost 6 bases and J lost 2 bases. CDR3 loop: CASRRLGTGLAGANVLTF. The CDR3 DNA reads TGTGCCAGCAGGAGACTCGGGACAGGGCTCGCTGGGGCCAACGTCCTGACTTTC.

This clonotype was seen more than once but under ten times. This rearrangement joins TRBV28 to TRBJ1-5, with TRBD1 matching over 7 bases. The CDR3 loop spans 15 amino acids. Germline V gene lookup returns CDR1 MDHEN and CDR2 SYDVKM. Unmatched junction bases numbered 4, after V lost 5 bases and J lost 0 bases. Here the CDR3 reads CASSQDRVSNQPQHF. In nucleotides, the CDR3 is TGTGCCAGCAGTCAAGACAGGGTTAGCAATCAGCCCCAGCATTTT. Drawing the rest from reference TRBV28 and TRBJ1-5, the complete variable domain is DVKVTQSSRYLVKRTGEKVFLECVQDMDHENMFWYRQDPGLGLRLIYFSYDVKMKEKGDIPEGYSVSREKKERFSLILESASTNQTSMYLCASSQDRVSNQPQHFGDGTRLSIL.

This chain joins TRBV12-3 or TRBV12-4 and TRBJ2-1; 12 nucleotides line up with TRBD2. This CDR3 comprises 17 residues. The V gene end was trimmed by 6 bases and the J gene end by 0 bases; junction bases not matched to a gene: 6. CDR3 sequence: CASSLTSGGNSYNEQFF. The CDR3 DNA reads TGTGCCAGCAGCCTTACTAGCGGGGGGAACTCCTACAATGAGCAGTTCTTC.

The rearrangement links TRBV10-3 to TRBJ2-3; D gene ambiguous. V dropped 7 bases and J dropped 0 bases, with 11 bases sitting between them. The CDR3 covers 14 residues. CDR1 and CDR2 from the germline V gene are ENHRY and SYGVKD. CDR3 protein: CAINQDPSTDTQYF. As DNA, the CDR3 is TGTGCCATCAATCAGGACCCTAGCACAGATACGCAGTATTTT.

The gene calls are TRBV20-1 and TRBJ2-1; possibly TRBD2 for D (5 bases). Trimming removed 5 bases at V and 9 bases at J, with 17 bases between. Germline assignment: CDR1 DFQATT and CDR2 SNEGSKA (reference sequence). CDR3 length equals 13 residues. The CDR3 nucleotides read TGCAGTGCTCCGGACTTTGGGAATTTTGAGCAGTTCTTC. The encoded protein is CSAPDFGNFEQFF.

This rearrangement joins TRBV6-5 to TRBJ1-2; TRBD1 is a possible D gene (5 bases). This CDR3 spans 14 amino acids. Germline-derived CDR1 and CDR2 are MNHEY and SVGAGI. Deletions cut 5 bases from V and 7 bases from J, with 17 bases between. The CDR3 coding sequence is TGTGCCAGCAGTGACGGACCGGGGGGGGGTGGCTACACCTTC. The encoded protein is CASSDGPGGGGYTF.